Here is one T cell receptor (beta chain) with its context. The antigen remains unidentified. The source of the sample is a study of PD-1 blockade in mismatch repair-deficient tumors. Study details: Enrolled about 2013-2016, patients had progressing, pretreated mismatch repair-deficient cancers of about a dozen types.

Every patient had mismatch repair deficiency by PCR or immunohistochemistry. The TCR-sequenced patients were a few responders to pembrolizumab. TCRdb keeps only in-frame clones here, not all; method: immunoSEQ multiplex PCR. The table records fewer than 20,000 clones, approximately 83% of them present only once. Trimming took 4 bases from V and 6 from J; bases not matched to a gene: 6. Germline V lookup: CDR1 MNHEY, CDR2 SVGAGI. The CDR3 totals 14 residues. Findings of the study overall: Tumor-resident clones, often absent from pretreatment blood, expanded after pembrolizumab and then contracted.

The source was PBMCs, collected 4 weeks after starting pembrolizumab. The TCR originated in an adult with mismatch repair-deficient cancer. The gene calls are TRBV6-5 and TRBJ1-5; TRBD1 matches 7 bases. DNA of the CDR3: TGTGCCAGCAGTTCGGGACAGCTCAGTCAGCCCCAGCATTTT. Amino acid sequence: CASSSGQLSQPQHF.